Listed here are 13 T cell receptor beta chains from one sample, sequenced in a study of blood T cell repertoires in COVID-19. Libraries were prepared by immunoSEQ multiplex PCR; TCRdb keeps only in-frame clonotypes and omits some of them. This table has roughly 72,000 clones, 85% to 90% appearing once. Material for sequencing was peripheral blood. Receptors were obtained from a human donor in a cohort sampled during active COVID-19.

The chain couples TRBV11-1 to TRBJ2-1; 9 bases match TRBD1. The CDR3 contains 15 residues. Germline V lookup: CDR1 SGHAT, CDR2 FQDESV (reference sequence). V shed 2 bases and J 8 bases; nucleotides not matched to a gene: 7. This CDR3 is CASSLPGQGFDEQFF. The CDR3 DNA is TGTGCCAGCAGCTTACCCGGACAGGGGTTCGATGAGCAGTTCTTC.

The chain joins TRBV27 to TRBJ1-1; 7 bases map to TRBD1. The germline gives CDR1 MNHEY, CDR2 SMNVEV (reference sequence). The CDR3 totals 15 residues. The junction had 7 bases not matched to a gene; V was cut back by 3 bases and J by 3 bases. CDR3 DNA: TGTGCCAGCAGTTTGGTGCGGGACAGAGACACTGAAGCTTTCTTT. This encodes CASSLVRDRDTEAFF.

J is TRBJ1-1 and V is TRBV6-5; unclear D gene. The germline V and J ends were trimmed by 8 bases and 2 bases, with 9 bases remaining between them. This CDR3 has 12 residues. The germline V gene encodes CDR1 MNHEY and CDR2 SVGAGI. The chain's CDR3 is CASRRHNTEAFF. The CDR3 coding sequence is TGTGCCAGCCGAAGACATAACACTGAAGCTTTCTTT.

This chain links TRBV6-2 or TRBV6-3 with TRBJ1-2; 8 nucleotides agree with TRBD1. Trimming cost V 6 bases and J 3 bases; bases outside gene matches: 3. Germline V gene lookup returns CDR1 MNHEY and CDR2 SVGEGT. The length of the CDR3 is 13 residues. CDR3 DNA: TGTGCCAGCAGCCCGGACAGGGACTATGGCTACACCTTC. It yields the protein CASSPDRDYGYTF.

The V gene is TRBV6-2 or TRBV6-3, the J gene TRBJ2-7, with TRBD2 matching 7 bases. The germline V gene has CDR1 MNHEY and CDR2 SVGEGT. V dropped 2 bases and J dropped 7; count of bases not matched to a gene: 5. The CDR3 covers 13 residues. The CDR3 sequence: CASSYGGLPEQYF. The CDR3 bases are TGTGCCAGCAGTTACGGGGGACTACCTGAGCAGTACTTC.

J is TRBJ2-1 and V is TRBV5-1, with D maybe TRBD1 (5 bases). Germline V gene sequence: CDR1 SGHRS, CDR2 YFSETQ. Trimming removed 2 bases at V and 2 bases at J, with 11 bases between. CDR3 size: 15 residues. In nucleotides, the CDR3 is TGCGCCAGCAGCTTAGACTTGGGGCCCTACAATGAGCAGTTCTTC. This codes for CASSLDLGPYNEQFF.

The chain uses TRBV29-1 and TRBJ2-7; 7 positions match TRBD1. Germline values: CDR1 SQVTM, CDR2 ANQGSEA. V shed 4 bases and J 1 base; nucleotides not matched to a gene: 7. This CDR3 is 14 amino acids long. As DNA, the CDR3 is TGCAGCGTTGCCAACCGGGACAGTTCCTACGAGCAGTACTTC. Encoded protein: CSVANRDSSYEQYF.

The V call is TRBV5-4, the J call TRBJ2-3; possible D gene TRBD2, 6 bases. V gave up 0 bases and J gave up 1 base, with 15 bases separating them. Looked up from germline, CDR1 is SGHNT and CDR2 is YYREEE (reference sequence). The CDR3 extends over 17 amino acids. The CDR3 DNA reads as TGTGCCAGCAGCTTGGAGCCTCCGGGACTGCGCACAGATACGCAGTATTTT. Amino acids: CASSLEPPGLRTDTQYF.

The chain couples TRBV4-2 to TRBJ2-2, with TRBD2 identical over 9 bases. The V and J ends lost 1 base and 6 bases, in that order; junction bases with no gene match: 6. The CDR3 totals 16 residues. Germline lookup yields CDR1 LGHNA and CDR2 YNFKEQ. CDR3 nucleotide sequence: TGTGCCAGCAGCCAAGTCCTGCGGGAGGGCGCCGGGGAGCTGTTTTTT. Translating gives CASSQVLREGAGELFF.

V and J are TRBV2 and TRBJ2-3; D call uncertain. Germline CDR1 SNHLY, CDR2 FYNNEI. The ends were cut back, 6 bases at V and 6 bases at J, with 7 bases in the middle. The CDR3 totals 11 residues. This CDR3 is CASSSVDTQYF. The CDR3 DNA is TGTGCCAGCAGCTCCGTCGATACGCAGTATTTT.

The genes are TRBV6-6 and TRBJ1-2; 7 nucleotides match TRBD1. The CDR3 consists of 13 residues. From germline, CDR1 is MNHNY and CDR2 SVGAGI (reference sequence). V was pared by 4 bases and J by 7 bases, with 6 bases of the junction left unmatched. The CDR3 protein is CASSLGGAVGYTF. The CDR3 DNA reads TGTGCCAGCAGTTTAGGGGGCGCGGTTGGCTACACCTTC.

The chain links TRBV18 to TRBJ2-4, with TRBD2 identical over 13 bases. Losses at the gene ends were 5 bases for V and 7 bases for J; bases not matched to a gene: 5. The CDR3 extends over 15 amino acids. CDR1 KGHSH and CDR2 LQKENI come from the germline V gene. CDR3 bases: TGTGCCAGCTCAATCGGGACTAGCGGGGCCAACATTCAGTACTTC. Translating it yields CASSIGTSGANIQYF.

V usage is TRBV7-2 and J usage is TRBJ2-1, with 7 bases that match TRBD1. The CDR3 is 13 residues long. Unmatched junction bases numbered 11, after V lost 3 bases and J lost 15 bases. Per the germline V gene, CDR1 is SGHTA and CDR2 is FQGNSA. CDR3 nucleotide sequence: TGTGCCAGCAGCTTCAGACGTCAGGGGGAAGGGTTCTTC. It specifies CASSFRRQGEGFF.